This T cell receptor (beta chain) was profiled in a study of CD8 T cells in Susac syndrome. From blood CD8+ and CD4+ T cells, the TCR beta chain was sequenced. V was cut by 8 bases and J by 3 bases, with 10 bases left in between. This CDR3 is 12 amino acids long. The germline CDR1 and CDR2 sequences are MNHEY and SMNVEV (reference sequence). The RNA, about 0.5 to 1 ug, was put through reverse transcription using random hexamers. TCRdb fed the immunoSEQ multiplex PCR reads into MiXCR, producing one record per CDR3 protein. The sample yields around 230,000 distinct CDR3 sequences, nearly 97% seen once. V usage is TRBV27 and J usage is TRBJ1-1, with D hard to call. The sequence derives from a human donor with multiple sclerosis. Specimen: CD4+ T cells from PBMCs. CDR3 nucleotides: TGTGCCAGCGGTCTGCTGGACACTGAAGCTTTCTTT. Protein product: CASGLLDTEAFF.